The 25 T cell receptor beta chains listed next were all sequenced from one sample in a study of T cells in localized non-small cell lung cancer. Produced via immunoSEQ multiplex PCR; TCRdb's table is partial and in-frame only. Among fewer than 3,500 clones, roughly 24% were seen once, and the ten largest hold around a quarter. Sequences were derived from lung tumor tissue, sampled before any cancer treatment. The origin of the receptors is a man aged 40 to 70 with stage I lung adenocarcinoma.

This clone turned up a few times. The CDR3 protein is CASSYSAGGPEQYF. The CDR3 coding sequence is TGTGCCAGCAGTTACTCTGCGGGAGGGCCCGAACAGTACTTC. The gene calls are TRBV6-8 and TRBJ2-7, with 9 bases identical to TRBD2. The germline V gene has CDR1 MNHGY and CDR2 SAAAGT. Trimming cost V 0 bases and J 10 bases; bases outside gene matches: 7. The CDR3 extends over 14 amino acids.

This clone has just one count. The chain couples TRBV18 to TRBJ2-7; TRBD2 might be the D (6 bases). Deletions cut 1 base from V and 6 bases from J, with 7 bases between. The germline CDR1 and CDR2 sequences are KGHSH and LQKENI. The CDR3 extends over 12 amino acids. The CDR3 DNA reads TGTGCCAGCTCACCACAGCGGGCCGAGCAGTACTTC. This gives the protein CASSPQRAEQYF.

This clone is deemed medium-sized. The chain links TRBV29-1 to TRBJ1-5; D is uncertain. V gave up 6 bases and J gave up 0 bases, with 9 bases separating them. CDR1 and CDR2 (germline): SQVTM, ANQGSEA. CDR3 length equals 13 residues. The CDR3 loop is CSVVDTSNQPQHF. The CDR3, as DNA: TGCAGCGTAGTAGACACTAGCAATCAGCCCCAGCATTTT.

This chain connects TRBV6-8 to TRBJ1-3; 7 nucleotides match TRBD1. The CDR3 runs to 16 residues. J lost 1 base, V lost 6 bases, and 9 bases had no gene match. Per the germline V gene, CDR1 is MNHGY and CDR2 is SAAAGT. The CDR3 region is CASSPVTGSSGNTIYF. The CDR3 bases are TGTGCCAGCAGCCCCGTGACAGGGTCTTCTGGAAACACCATATATTTT.

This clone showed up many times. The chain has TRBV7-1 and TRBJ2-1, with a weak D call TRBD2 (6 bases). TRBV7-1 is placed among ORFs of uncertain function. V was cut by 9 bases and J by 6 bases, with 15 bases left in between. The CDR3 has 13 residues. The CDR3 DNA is TGTGCCAGTAGCCCTTTGGGAGGCAATGAGCAGTTCTTC. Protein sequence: CASSPLGGNEQFF.

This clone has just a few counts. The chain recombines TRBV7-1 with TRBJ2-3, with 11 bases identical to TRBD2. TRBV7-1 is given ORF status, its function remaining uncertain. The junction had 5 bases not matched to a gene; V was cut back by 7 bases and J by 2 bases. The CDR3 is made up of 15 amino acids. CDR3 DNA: TGTGCCAGCAAACTAGCGGGAGTCCACACAGATACGCAGTATTTT. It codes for CASKLAGVHTDTQYF.

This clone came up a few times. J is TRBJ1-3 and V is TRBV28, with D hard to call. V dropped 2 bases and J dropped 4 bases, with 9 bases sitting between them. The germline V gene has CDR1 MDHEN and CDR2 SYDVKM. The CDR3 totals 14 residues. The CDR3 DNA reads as TGTGCCAGCAGTTTAGTAGGTTCCGGAAACACCATATATTTT. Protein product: CASSLVGSGNTIYF.

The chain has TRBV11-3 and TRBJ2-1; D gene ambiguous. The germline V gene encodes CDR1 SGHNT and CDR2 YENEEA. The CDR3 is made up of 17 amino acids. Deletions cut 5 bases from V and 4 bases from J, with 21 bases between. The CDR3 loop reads CASSPTGQTTAYNEQFF. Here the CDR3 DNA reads TGTGCCAGCAGCCCAACCGGCCAGACCACCGCTTACAATGAGCAGTTCTTC.

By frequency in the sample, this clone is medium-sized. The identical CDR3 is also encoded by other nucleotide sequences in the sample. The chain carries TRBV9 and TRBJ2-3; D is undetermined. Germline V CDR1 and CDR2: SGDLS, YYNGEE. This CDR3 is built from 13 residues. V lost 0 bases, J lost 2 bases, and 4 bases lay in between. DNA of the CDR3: TGTGCCAGCAGCGTAGTCCTCACAGATACGCAGTATTTT. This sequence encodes CASSVVLTDTQYF.

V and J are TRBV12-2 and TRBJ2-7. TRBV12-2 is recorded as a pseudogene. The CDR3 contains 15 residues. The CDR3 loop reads CASRLEPGRLYEQYF. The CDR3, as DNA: TGTGCAAGTCGCTTAGAACCGGGACGGCTCTACGAGCAGTACTTC.

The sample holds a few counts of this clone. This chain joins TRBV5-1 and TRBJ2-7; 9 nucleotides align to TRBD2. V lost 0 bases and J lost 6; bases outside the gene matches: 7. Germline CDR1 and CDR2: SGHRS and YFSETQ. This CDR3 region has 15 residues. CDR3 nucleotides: TGCGCCAGCAGCTTGGCCGGGACTAGCATGGGCGAGCAGTACTTC. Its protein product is CASSLAGTSMGEQYF. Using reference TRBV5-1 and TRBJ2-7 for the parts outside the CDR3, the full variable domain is KAGVTQTPRYLIKTRGQQVTLSCSPISGHRSVSWYQQTPGQGLQFLFEYFSETQRNKGNFPGRFSGRQFSNSRSEMNVSTLELGDSALYLCASSLAGTSMGEQYFGPGTRLTVT.

The CDR3 DNA reads TGTGCCAGCAGTGAAGAAGCAGGGGGCCATCAGCCCCAGCATTTT. Its translation is CASSEEAGGHQPQHF. The chain carries TRBV6-1 and TRBJ1-5; 8 bases map to TRBD1. The CDR3 spans 15 residues. CDR1 is MNHNS, CDR2 SASEGT, per germline. The V segment lost 1 base and the J segment 5 bases; nucleotides outside the gene matches: 4.

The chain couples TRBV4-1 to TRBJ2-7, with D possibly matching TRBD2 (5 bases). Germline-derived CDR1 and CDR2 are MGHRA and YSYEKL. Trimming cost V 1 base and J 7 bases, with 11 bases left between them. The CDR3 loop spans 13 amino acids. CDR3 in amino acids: CASSQVEGGEQYV. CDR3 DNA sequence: TGCGCCAGCAGCCAAGTAGAGGGTGGTGAGCAGTACGTC.

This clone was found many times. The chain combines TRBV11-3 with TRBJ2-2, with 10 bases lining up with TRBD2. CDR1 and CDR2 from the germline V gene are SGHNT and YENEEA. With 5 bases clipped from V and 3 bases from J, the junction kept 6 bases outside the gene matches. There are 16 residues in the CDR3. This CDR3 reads CASSVPSGSDTGELFF. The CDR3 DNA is TGTGCCAGCAGCGTACCTAGCGGGAGTGACACCGGGGAGCTGTTTTTT.

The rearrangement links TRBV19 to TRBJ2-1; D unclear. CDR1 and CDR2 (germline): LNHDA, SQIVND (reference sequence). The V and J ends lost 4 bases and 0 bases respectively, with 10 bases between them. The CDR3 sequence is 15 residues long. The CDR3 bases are TGTGCCAGTAGTAGGGTCGTCAACTCCTACAATGAGCAGTTCTTC. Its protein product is CASSRVVNSYNEQFF.

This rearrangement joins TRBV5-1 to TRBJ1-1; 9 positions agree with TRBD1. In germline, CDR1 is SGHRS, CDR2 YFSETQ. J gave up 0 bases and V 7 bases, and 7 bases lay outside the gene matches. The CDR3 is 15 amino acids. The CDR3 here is CASRQGGPMNTEAFF. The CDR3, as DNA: TGCGCCAGCCGACAGGGGGGACCAATGAACACTGAAGCTTTCTTT.

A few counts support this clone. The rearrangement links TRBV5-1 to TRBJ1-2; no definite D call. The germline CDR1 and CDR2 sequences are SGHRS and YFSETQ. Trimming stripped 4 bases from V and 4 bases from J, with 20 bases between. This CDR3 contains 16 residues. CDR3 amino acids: CASSQDARAASYGYTF. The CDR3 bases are TGCGCCAGCAGCCAAGACGCCCGGGCCGCCAGCTATGGCTACACCTTC.

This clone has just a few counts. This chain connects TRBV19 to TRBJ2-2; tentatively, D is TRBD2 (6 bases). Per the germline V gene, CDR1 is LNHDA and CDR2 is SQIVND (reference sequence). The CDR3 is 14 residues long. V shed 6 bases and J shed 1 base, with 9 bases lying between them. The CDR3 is CASRGRLNTGELFF. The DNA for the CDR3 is TGTGCCAGTAGAGGGAGGTTGAACACCGGGGAGCTGTTTTTT.

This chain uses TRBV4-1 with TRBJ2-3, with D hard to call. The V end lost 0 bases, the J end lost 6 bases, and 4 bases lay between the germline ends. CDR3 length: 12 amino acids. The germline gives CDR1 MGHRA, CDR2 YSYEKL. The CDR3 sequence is CASSQDLDTQYF. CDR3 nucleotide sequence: TGCGCCAGCAGCCAAGATTTGGATACGCAGTATTTT.

The CDR3 bases are TGTGCCAGCAGCGTAGGGAGGGGGGCGGTGAACACTGAAGCTTTCTTT. Translated, it gives CASSVGRGAVNTEAFF. The V call is TRBV9, the J call TRBJ1-1; TRBD1 is a possible D gene (6 bases). The CDR3 runs to 16 residues. Germline values: CDR1 SGDLS, CDR2 YYNGEE. Trimming took off 0 bases at V and 0 bases at J, with 12 bases between the two ends. Supplemented by reference TRBV9 and TRBJ1-1, the full variable domain reads DSGVTQTPKHLITATGQRVTLRCSPRSGDLSVYWYQQSLDQGLQFLIQYYNGEERAKGNILERFSAQQFPDLHSELNLSSLELGDSALYFCASSVGRGAVNTEAFFGQGTRLTVV.

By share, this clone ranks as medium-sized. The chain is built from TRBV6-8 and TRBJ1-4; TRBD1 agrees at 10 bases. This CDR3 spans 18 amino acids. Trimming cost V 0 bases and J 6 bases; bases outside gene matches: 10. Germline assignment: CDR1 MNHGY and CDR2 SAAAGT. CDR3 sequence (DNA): TGTGCCAGCAGTTACTCCTACCTTTCCGGGACAGGGGATGAAAAACTGTTTTTT. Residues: CASSYSYLSGTGDEKLFF.

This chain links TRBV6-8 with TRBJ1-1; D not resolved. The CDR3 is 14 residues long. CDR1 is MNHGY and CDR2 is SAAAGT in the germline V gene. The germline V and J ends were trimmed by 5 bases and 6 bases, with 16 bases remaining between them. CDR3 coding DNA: TGTGCCAGCAGTCCCTCCGGTGGCATCGCTGAAGCTTTCTTT. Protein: CASSPSGGIAEAFF.

CDR3 in amino acids: CASSIDLSGTEAFF. CDR3 coding DNA: TGTGCCAGTAGTATAGATCTATCGGGGACTGAAGCTTTCTTT. The J gene is TRBJ1-1, the V gene TRBV19; no definite D call. Germline lookup yields CDR1 LNHDA and CDR2 SQIVND (reference sequence). V gave up 0 bases and J gave up 5 bases, with 10 bases separating them. This CDR3 has 14 amino acids.

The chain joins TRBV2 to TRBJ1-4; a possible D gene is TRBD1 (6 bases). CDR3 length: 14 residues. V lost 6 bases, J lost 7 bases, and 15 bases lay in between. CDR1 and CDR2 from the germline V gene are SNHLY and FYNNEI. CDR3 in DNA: TGTGCCAGCAGGATTACAGGGTTTCCTGAAAAACTGTTTTTT. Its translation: CASRITGFPEKLFF.

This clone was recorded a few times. For the CDR3, the DNA is TGTGCCAGCAGCTCCCCGTGGGTTCGGGTGAGCAATGAGCAGTTCTTC. Its translation: CASSSPWVRVSNEQFF. This sequence joins TRBV11-3 and TRBJ2-1; D unclear. V lost 4 bases and J 6 bases, leaving 19 bases between the germline ends. Germline loops: CDR1 SGHNT, CDR2 YENEEA. This CDR3 contains 16 residues.